This T cell receptor beta chain stems from a study of blood T cell repertoires in COVID-19. In the study overall: The analysed material was cDNA or gDNA that came from T cells, B-cell-depleted T cells, or PBMCs.

Trimming cost V 4 bases and J 4 bases, with 8 bases left between them. Germline CDR1 and CDR2: SQVTM and ANQGSEA. The length of the CDR3 is 12 residues. The assay was immunoSEQ multiplex PCR, and TCRdb's table has in-frame clones only and misses some. The table includes 55,000 to 80,000 clones, 65% to 85% detected once. Sequencing was carried out using peripheral blood. The receptor comes from a human donor in a cohort sampled during active COVID-19. The chain has TRBV29-1 and TRBJ1-3; TRBD1 is a possible D gene (6 bases). The CDR3 DNA sequence: TGCAGCGTTGTCACAGGGGGAAACACCATATATTTT. The encoded protein is CSVVTGGNTIYF.